This entry concerns a single T cell receptor (beta chain). After removal of 4 bases from V and 5 bases from J, the junction contained 11 bases not matched to a gene. This CDR3 contains 16 residues. Germline lookup yields CDR1 MNHEY and CDR2 SVGAGI. The sample originates from a study of cytomegalovirus exposure and HLA in healthy donors. It was with 60 Vbeta and 13 Jbeta primers that the PCR ran. Sequenced by immunoSEQ multiplex PCR; TCRdb stores in-frame clones only, minus some. The sample has 100,000 to 150,000 clones; the top ten hold 2% to 2.5%. This TCR derives from a man aged 40-49 years in good health and CMV-seronegative. The rearrangement uses TRBV6-5 and TRBJ1-2; 9 nucleotides align to TRBD1. Sequencing was performed on PBMCs. CDR3 in DNA: TGTGCCAGCAGTTCCCGCTTAGGACAGGGGACATATGGCTACACCTTC. Translated: CASSSRLGQGTYGYTF.